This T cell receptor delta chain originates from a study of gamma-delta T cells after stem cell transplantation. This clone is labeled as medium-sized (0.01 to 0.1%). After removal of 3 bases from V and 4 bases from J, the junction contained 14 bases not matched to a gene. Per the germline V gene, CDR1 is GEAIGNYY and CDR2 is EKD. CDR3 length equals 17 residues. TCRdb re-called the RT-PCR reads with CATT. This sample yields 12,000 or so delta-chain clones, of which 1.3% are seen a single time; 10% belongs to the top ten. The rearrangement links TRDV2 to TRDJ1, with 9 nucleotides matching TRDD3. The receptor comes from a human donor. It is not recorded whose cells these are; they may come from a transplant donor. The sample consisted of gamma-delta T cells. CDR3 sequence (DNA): TGTGCCTGTGACGACCTTTCACTGGGGGAAGGGGACGATAAACTCATCTTT. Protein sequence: CACDDLSLGEGDDKLIF.